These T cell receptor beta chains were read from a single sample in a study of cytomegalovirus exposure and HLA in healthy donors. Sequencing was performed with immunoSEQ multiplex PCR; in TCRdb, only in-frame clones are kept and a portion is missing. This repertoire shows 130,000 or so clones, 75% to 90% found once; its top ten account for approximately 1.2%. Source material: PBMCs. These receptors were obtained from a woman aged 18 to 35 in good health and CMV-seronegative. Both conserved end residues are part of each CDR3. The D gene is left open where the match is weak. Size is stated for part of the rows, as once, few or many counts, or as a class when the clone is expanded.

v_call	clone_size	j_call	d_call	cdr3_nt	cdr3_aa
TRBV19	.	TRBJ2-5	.	TGTGCCAGTAGTATCCCGACCGGGAGCCAAGAGACCCAGTACTTC	CASSIPTGSQETQYF
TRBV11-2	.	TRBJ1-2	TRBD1	TGTGCCAGCAGCCGGACAGGCAACTATGGCTACACCTTC	CASSRTGNYGYTF
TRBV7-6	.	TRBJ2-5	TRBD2	TGTGCCAGCAGCCCAACGGGACTAGCAGTTTCAGGGGAGACCCAGTACTTC	CASSPTGLAVSGETQYF
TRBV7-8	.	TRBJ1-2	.	TGTGCCAGCAGCTTAGCACGGAGCTATGGCTATGGCTACACCTTC	CASSLARSYGYGYTF
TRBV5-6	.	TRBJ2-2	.	TGTGCCAGCAGCAAGGACAGTCTGGTAGGGACCGGGGAGCTGTTTTTT	CASSKDSLVGTGELFF
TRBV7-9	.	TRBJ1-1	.	TGTGCCAGCAGCGTACAGGACACTGAAGCTTTCTTT	CASSVQDTEAFF
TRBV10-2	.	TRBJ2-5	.	TGCGCCAGCACTATCCAGGGGAACCAAGAGACCCAGTACTTC	CASTIQGNQETQYF
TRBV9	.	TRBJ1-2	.	TGTGCCAGCACCGGGAAGTATAACTATGGCTACACCTTC	CASTGKYNYGYTF
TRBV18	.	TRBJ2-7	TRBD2	TGTGCCAGCTCAGTCACTAGCGGGGGGGCTTATGACGAGCAGTACTTC	CASSVTSGGAYDEQYF
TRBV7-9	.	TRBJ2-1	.	TGTGCCAGCAACGGTCCCTACAATGAGCAGTTCTTC	CASNGPYNEQFF
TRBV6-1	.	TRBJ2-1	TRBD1	TGTGCCAGCATATCTTGGGCAGGGGGTTTAAATGAGCAGTTCTTC	CASISWAGGLNEQFF
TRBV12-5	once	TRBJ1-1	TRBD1	TGTGCTAGTGGTTTCGGGACAGGAGACATGAACACTGAAGCTTTCTTT	CASGFGTGDMNTEAFF
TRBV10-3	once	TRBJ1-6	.	TGTGCCATCAGTGAGTATTCCGGTTCACCCCTCCACTTT	CAISEYSGSPLHF
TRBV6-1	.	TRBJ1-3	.	TGTGCCAGCAGTCTGGGGCTATCTGGAAACACCATATATTTT	CASSLGLSGNTIYF
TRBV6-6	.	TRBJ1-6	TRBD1	TGTGCCAGCAGCTCACCGGGACAGGGGTATTCACCCCTCCACTTT	CASSSPGQGYSPLHF
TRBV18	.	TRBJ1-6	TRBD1	TGTGCCAGCTCACTTACCAATGAGGGACAGGGGAATTCACCCCTCCACTTT	CASSLTNEGQGNSPLHF
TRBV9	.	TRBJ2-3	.	TGTGCCAGCAGCGTAGAGGGGGCAGATACGCAGTATTTT	CASSVEGADTQYF
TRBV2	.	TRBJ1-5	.	TGTGCCAGCACCATCACCCCCAGGGATAGCAATCAGCCCCAGCATTTT	CASTITPRDSNQPQHF
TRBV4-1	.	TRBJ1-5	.	TGCGCCAGCAGCCAAGCGACGGGTCAGCCCCAGCATTTT	CASSQATGQPQHF
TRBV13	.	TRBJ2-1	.	TGTGCCAGCAGCTGGAGGGACAGCAGCTCCTACAATGAGCAGTTCTTC	CASSWRDSSSYNEQFF
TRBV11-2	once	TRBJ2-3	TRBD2	TGTGCCAGCAGCGCTGCTAAGGGACTAGAAGGGCAGTATTTT	CASSAAKGLEGQYF
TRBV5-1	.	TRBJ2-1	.	TGCGCCAGCAGCTTGGGGCCAACAGGGATGAACAATGAGCAGTTCTTC	CASSLGPTGMNNEQFF
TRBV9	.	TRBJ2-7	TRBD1	TGTGCCAGCAGCGGTAGGAAGGGGGCCCACGAGCAGTACTTC	CASSGRKGAHEQYF
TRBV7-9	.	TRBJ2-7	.	TGTGCCAGCAGCTTAAATTCTGTCCGTTCCTACGAGCAGTACTTC	CASSLNSVRSYEQYF
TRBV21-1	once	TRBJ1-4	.	TGTGCCAGCGAGAAGGAACAGATATTGAGATGGCCGATGCCAATGGAAAAACTGTTTTTT	CASEKEQILRWPMPMEKLFF
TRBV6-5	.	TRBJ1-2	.	TGTGCCAGCAGTTACATGCCCGGACAGCTCTATGGCTACACCTTC	CASSYMPGQLYGYTF
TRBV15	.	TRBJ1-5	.	TGTGCCACCAACAACCAACAGGGCAATCAGCCCCAGCATTTT	CATNNQQGNQPQHF
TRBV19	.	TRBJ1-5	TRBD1	TGTGCCAGTAGTGGCAGGGGGTTGGAACAGCCCCAGCATTTT	CASSGRGLEQPQHF
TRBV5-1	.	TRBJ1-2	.	TGCGCCAGCAGCTTTGGGGGGGCGGATGGCTACACCTTC	CASSFGGADGYTF
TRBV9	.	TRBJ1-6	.	TGTGCCAGCAGCACTGACTGGCACGGGGGTTCACCCCTCCACTTT	CASSTDWHGGSPLHF
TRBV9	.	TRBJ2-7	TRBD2	TGTGCCAGCAGCGTGCAAGCGGGGGGGAGCTCCTACGAGCAGTACTTC	CASSVQAGGSSYEQYF
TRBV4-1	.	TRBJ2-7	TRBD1	TGCGCCAGCAGCCCAGACAGGGGGGCTACGTACGAGCAGTACTTC	CASSPDRGATYEQYF
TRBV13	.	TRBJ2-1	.	TGTGCCAGCAGCCCAACGGCAGCGGACAATGAGCAGTTCTTC	CASSPTAADNEQFF
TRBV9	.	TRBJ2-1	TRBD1	TGTGCCAGCAGCTCAACAGGGGGTACCTACAATGAGCAGTTCTTC	CASSSTGGTYNEQFF
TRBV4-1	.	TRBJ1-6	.	TGCGCCAGCAGCCAAGATGCCGCGTCTAGAGGTTCACCCCTCCACTTT	CASSQDAASRGSPLHF
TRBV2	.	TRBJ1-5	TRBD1	TGTGCCAGCAGGGGACAGTCCAATCAGCCCCAGCATTTT	CASRGQSNQPQHF
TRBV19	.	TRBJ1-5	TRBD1	TGTGCCAGTAGTAACAATGGACAGGGGGCCCATCAGCCCCAGCATTTT	CASSNNGQGAHQPQHF
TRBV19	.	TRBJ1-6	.	TGTGCCACCGGAGGGCAGGGAGGGCTCTCCTATAATTCACCCCTCCACTTT	CATGGQGGLSYNSPLHF
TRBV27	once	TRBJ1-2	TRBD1	TGTGCCAGCAGGATGACAGGGGGCTATGGCTACACCTTC	CASRMTGGYGYTF
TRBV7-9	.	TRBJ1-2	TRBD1	TGTGCCAGCAGCTTAAGACAGGGTTTCGATGGCTACACCTTC	CASSLRQGFDGYTF
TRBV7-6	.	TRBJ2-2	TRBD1	TGTGCCAGCAGCTCCCGGACAGGGGGGAACACCGGGGAGCTGTTTTTT	CASSSRTGGNTGELFF
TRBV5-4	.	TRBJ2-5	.	TGTGCCAGCAGCTTGGCTCAGTGGGAGACCCAGTACTTC	CASSLAQWETQYF
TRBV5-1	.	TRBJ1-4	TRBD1	TGCGCCAGCAGCTTCATCCCGGGACAGTGGGAGGAAAAACTGTTTTTT	CASSFIPGQWEEKLFF
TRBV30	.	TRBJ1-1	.	TGTGCCTGGAGTGTCCGGGGTGCCGGTGAAGCTTTCTTT	CAWSVRGAGEAFF
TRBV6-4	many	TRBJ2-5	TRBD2	TGTGCCAGCAGTGCACTAGCGGGCTCTCAAGAGACCCAGTACTTC	CASSALAGSQETQYF
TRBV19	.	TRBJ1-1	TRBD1	TGTGCCAGTACCGACGGACAGGGTTCGGGAGCTTTCTTT	CASTDGQGSGAFF
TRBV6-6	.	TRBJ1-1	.	TGTGCCAGCAGTTCTTACGTCGGGGTCTTGAACACTGAAGCTTTCTTT	CASSSYVGVLNTEAFF
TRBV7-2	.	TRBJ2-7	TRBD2	TGTGCCAGCAGAAGACTAGCGGGGCAAGAGCAGTACTTC	CASRRLAGQEQYF
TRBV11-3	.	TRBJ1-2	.	TGTGCCAGCAGCTTGCAGGACTCCTATGGCTACACCTTC	CASSLQDSYGYTF
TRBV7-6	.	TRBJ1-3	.	TGTGCCAGCAGCCAACCGGGGGATCGCTCTGGAAACACCATATATTTT	CASSQPGDRSGNTIYF